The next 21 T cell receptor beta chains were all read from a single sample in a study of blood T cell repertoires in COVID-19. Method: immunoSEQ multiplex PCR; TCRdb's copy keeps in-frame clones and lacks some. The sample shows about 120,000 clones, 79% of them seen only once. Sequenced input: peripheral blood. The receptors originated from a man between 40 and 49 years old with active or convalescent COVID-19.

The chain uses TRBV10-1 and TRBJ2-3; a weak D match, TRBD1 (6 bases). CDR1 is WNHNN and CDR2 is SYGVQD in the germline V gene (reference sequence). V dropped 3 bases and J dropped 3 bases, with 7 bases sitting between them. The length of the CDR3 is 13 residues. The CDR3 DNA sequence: TGCGCCAGCAGTGAACAGGGAACAGATACGCAGTATTTT. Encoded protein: CASSEQGTDTQYF.

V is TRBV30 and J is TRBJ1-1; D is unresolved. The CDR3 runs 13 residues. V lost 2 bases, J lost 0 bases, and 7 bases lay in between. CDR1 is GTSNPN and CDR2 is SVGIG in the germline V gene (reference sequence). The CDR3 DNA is TGTGCCTGGAGTAGCGCCCTGAACACTGAAGCTTTCTTT. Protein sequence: CAWSSALNTEAFF.

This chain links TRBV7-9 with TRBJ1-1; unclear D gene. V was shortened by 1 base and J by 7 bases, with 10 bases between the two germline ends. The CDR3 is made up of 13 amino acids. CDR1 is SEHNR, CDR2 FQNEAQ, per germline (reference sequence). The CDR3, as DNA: TGTGCCAGCAGCTTAGAAGCACTCGGTGAAGCTTTCTTT. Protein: CASSLEALGEAFF.

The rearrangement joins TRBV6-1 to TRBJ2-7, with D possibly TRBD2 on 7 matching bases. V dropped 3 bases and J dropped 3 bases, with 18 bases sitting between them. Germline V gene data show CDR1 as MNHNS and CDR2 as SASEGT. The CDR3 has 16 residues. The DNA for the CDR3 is TGTGCCAGCAGTGAGCGGACGGGGGGCGGTAACTACGAGCAGTACTTC. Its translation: CASSERTGGGNYEQYF.

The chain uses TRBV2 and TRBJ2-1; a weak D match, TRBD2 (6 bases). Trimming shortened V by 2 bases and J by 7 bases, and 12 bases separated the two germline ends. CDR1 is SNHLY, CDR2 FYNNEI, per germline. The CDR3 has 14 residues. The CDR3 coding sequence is TGTGCCAGCAGTGAATTTGGGGGGTGGAATGAGCAGTTCTTC. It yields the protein CASSEFGGWNEQFF.

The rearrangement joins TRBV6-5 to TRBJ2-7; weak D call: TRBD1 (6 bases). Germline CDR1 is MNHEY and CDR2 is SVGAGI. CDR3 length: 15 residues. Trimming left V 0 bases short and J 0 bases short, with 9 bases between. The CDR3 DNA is TGTGCCAGCAGTTACTCGTCGGGACACTCCTACGAGCAGTACTTC. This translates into CASSYSSGHSYEQYF.

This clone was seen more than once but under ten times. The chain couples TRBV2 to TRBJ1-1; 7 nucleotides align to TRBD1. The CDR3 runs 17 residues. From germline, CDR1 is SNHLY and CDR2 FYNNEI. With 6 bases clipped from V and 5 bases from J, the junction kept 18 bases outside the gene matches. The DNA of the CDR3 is TGTGCCAGCAGGCCGACAGGGAGCAATACTGGGGATACTGAAGCTTTCTTT. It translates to CASRPTGSNTGDTEAFF.

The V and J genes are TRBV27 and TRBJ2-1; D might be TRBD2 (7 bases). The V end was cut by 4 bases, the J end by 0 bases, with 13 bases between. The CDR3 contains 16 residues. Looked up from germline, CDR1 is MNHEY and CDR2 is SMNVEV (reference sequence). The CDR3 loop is CASSWGGRSSYNEQFF. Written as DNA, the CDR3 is TGTGCCAGCAGTTGGGGGGGGCGGAGCTCCTACAATGAGCAGTTCTTC.

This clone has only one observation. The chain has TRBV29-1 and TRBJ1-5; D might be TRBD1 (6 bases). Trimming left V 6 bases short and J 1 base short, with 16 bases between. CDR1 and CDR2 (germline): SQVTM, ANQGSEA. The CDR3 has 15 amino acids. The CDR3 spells CSVLEGGKSNQPQHF. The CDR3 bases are TGCAGCGTACTCGAAGGGGGAAAAAGCAATCAGCCCCAGCATTTT.

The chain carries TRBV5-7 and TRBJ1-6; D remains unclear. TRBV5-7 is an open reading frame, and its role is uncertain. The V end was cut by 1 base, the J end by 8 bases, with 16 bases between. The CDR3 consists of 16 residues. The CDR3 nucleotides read TGTGCCAGCAGCTTGAATGGGCCCAGGAAGGATTCACCCCTCCACTTT. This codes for CASSLNGPRKDSPLHF.

Here the CDR3 DNA reads TGTGCCAGCAGTGAAGAGGGGACAGGAGGCTACACCTTC. Its protein is CASSEEGTGGYTF. The J gene is TRBJ1-2, the V gene TRBV6-1; 8 nucleotides agree with TRBD1. The germline gives CDR1 MNHNS, CDR2 SASEGT. The V segment lost 1 base and the J segment 8 bases; nucleotides outside the gene matches: 3. This CDR3 comprises 13 residues.

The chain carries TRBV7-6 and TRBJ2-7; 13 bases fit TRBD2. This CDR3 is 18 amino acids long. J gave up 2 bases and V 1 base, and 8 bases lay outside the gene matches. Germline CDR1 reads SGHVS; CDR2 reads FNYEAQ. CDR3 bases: TGTGCCAGCAGCTTAGGGACTAGCGGGGGCCCACTTCCCTACGAGCAGTACTTC. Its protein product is CASSLGTSGGPLPYEQYF.

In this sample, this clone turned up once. The CDR3 loop reads CASSLRAGGPTDTQYF. The CDR3 region has the DNA TGCGCCAGCAGCTTACGGGCGGGGGGACCCACAGATACGCAGTATTTT. The chain carries TRBV5-1 and TRBJ2-3; 8 nucleotides line up with TRBD2. CDR1 and CDR2 (germline): SGHRS, YFSETQ. Unmatched junction bases numbered 7, after V lost 2 bases and J lost 2 bases. The CDR3 is 16 amino acids.

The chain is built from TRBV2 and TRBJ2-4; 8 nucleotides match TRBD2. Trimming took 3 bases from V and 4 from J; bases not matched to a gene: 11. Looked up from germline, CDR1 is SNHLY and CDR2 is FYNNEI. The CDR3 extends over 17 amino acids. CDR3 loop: CASSDYLSGSSKNIQYF. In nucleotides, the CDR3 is TGTGCCAGCAGTGATTATCTAAGCGGGAGTTCAAAAAACATTCAGTACTTC.

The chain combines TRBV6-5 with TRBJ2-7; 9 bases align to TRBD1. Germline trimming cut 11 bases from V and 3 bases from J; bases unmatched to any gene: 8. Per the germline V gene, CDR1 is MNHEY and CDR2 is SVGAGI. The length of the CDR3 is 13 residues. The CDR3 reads CAGQRTGDYEQYF. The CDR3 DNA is TGTGCCGGACAACGGACAGGGGACTACGAGCAGTACTTC.

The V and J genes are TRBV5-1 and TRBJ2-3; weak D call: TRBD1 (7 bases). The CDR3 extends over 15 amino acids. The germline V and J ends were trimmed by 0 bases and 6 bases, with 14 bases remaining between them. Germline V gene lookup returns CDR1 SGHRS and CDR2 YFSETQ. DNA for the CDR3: TGCGCCAGCAGCTTGGCCCCAGGGGGGTGGGATACGCAGTATTTT. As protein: CASSLAPGGWDTQYF.

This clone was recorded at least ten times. This CDR3 reads CAWSVTRAGGYTF. CDR3 DNA sequence: TGTGCCTGGAGTGTAACCCGAGCCGGTGGCTACACCTTC. The V call is TRBV30, the J call TRBJ1-2; D is ambiguous. This CDR3 spans 13 amino acids. Trimming removed 0 bases from V and 7 bases from J, with 12 bases in between. Germline V lookup: CDR1 GTSNPN, CDR2 SVGIG (reference sequence).

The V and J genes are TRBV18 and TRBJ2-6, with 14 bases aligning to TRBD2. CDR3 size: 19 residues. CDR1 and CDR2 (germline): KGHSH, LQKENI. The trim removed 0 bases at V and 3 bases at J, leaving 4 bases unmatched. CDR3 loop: CASSPPGLAGVRGANVLTF. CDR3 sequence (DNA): TGTGCCAGCTCACCACCGGGACTAGCGGGAGTACGTGGGGCCAACGTCCTGACTTTC.

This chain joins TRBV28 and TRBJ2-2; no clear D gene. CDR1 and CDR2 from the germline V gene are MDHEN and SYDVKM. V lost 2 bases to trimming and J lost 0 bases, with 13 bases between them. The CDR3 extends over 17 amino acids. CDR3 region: CASSLISFTPNTGELFF. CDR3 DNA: TGTGCCAGCAGTTTAATTAGTTTCACGCCGAACACCGGGGAGCTGTTTTTT.

The DNA of the CDR3 is TGTGCCAGCAGTCTACAGGGGATGCCAGATACGCAGTATTTT. Amino acids: CASSLQGMPDTQYF. This sequence joins TRBV2 and TRBJ2-3, with 7 bases fitting TRBD1. The germline V gene has CDR1 SNHLY and CDR2 FYNNEI. This CDR3 spans 14 amino acids. With V trimmed by 5 bases and J by 4 bases, 6 bases remained unmatched. The whole variable domain, filled in from reference TRBV2 and TRBJ2-3, reads EPEVTQTPSHQVTQMGQEVILRCVPISNHLYFYWYRQILGQKVEFLVSFYNNEISEKSEIFDDQFSVERPDGSNFTLKIRSTKLEDSAMYFCASSLQGMPDTQYFGPGTRLTVL.

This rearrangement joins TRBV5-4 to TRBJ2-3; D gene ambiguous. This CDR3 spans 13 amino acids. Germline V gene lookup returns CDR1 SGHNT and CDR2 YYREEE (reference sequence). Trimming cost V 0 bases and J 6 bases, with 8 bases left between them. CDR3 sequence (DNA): TGTGCCAGCAGCTTGGGAGTTGCGGATACGCAGTATTTT. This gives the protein CASSLGVADTQYF.